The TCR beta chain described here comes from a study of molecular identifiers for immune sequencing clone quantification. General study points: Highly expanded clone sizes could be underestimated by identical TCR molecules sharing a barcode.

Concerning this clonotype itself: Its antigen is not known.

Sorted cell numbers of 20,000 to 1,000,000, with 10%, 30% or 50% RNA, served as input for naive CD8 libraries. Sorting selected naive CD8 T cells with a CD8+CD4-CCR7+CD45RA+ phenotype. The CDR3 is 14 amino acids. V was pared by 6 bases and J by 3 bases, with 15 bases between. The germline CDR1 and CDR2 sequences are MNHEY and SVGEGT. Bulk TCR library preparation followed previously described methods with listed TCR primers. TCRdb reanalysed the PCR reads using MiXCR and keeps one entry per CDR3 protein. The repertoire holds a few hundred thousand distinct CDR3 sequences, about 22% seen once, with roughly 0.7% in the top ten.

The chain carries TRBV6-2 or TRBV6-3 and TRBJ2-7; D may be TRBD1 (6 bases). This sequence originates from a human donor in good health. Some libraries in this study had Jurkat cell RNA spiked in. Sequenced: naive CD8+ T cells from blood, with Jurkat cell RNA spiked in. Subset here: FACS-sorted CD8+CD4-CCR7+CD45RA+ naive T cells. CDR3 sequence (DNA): TGTGCCAGCAGCCACAGGGTGGGGGTCTACGAGCAGTACTTC. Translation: CASSHRVGVYEQYF.